A single sample gave rise to the 3 T cell receptor beta chains below, sequenced in a study of blood T cell repertoires in COVID-19. Clones were sequenced by immunoSEQ multiplex PCR, and TCRdb holds only the in-frame ones, with some missing. The sample lists more than 300,000 clones, roughly 90% seen once, with about 18% in the top ten. Sequencing input: PBMCs or T cells enriched from blood (not recorded which). The receptors were sampled from a woman in her thirties who had recovered from COVID-19.

The genes are TRBV6-1 and TRBJ2-5; TRBD2 agrees at 10 bases. With 1 base clipped from V and 2 bases from J, the junction kept 10 bases outside the gene matches. CDR1 and CDR2 (germline): MNHNS, SASEGT. There are 18 residues in the CDR3. The chain's CDR3 is CASSEVTSGGDTQETQYF. The CDR3 nucleotides read TGTGCCAGCAGTGAAGTAACCAGCGGGGGGGATACACAAGAGACCCAGTACTTC.

The J gene is TRBJ2-2, the V gene TRBV6-6; 7 bases align to TRBD2. V was pared by 7 bases and J by 4 bases, with 9 bases of the junction left unmatched. There are 15 residues in the CDR3. Germline CDR1 MNHNY, CDR2 SVGAGI (reference sequence). CDR3 bases: TGTGCCAGCAACACCGGGACTATCAGCACCGGGGAGCTGTTTTTT. The encoded protein is CASNTGTISTGELFF.

The V and J genes are TRBV5-8 and TRBJ2-7; no clear D. CDR1 and CDR2 from the germline V gene are SGHTS and YDEGEE. The V and J ends lost 1 base and 2 bases respectively, with 4 bases between them. The CDR3 is made up of 12 amino acids. The CDR3 sequence: CASSLRPYEQYF. DNA of the CDR3: TGTGCCAGCAGCTTGCGTCCCTACGAGCAGTACTTC.